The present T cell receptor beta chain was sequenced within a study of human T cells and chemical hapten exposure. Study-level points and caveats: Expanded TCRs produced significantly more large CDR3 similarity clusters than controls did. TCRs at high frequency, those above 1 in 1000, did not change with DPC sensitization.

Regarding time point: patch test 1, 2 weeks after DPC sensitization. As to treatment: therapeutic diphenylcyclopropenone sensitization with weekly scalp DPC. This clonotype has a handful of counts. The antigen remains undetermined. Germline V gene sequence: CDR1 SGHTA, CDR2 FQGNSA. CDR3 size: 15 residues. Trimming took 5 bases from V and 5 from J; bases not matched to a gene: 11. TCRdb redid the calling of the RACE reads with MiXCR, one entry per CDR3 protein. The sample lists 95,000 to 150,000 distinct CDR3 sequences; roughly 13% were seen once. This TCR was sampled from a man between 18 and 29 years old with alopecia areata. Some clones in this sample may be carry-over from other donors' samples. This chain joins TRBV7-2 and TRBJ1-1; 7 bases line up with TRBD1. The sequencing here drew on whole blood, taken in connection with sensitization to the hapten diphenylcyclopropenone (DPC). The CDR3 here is CASSLHRGSTTEAFF. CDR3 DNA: TGTGCCAGCAGCCTCCACAGGGGAAGTACGACTGAAGCTTTCTTT.